This T cell receptor beta chain was recovered during a study of shared clonotypes between healthy human individuals. Study context: Samples came from two female and a few male donors aged 18 to 49.

CDR1 is LNHDA and CDR2 is SQIVND in the germline V gene (reference sequence). Trimming took 1 base from V and 1 from J, leaving 16 bases between them. The CDR3 covers 17 residues. Using immunoSEQ multiplex PCR, the repertoire was profiled, and TCRdb retains in-frame clones only, with some absent. The profile covers about 510,000 clones, with about four fifths appearing a single time and over 10% taken by the ten largest. Input material: PBMCs. The source is a woman in her thirties or forties in good health. Some clones in this sample may be carry-over from other donors' samples. J is TRBJ1-1 and V is TRBV19; D is possibly TRBD1 (6 bases). The CDR3 DNA follows: TGTGCCAGTAGTATAGCCTCCTGGACAGCCGGGAACACTGAAGCTTTCTTT. It translates to CASSIASWTAGNTEAFF.